These T cell receptor beta chains were read from a single sample in a study of Graves' ophthalmopathy and Graves' hyperthyroidism. Each CDR3 protein is one row after TCRdb ran MiXCR on the multiplex PCR reads. This table holds around 1,200,000 distinct CDR3 sequences, 36% found once. Source material: peripheral blood or thyroid tissue (not recorded which). The receptors originated from an adult man with Graves' hyperthyroidism. Each CDR3 is given with its conserved first and last residue. The D gene is left open where the match is weak. Size values are once, few and many counts, or a class for expanded clones, and some rows have none.

V: TRBV10-3; size: NA; D: NA; J: TRBJ2-7; DNA: TGTGCCATCAGTGGACTCGGGGGAGCCGAGCAGTACTTC; CDR3: CAISGLGGAEQYF
V: TRBV4-3; size: many; D: NA; J: TRBJ1-1; DNA: TGCGCCAGCAGCCAAGGCCCCGTTACCGAGAACACTGAAGCTTTCTTT; CDR3: CASSQGPVTENTEAFF
V: TRBV19; size: NA; D: NA; J: TRBJ2-7; DNA: TGTGCCAGTAGTATAGATGAGGGGACCTACGAGCAGTACTTC; CDR3: CASSIDEGTYEQYF
V: TRBV28; size: NA; D: NA; J: TRBJ1-4; DNA: TGTGCCAGCAGTTTGGCAGTCGGAACAACTAATGAAAAACTGTTTTTT; CDR3: CASSLAVGTTNEKLFF
V: TRBV2; size: many; D: NA; J: TRBJ2-5; DNA: TGTGCCAGCAGTGAGGGTTACAGGGAAGAGACCCAGTACTTC; CDR3: CASSEGYREETQYF
V: TRBV15; size: NA; D: NA; J: TRBJ2-1; DNA: TGTGCCACCAGCAGAGGCGGGTTCAATGAGCAGTTCTTC; CDR3: CATSRGGFNEQFF
V: TRBV29-1; size: NA; D: TRBD1; J: TRBJ1-1; DNA: TGCAGCGTTCCCGCTTCGGACAGGGGAGGCACTGAAGCTTTCTTT; CDR3: CSVPASDRGGTEAFF
V: TRBV7-3; size: NA; D: TRBD1; J: TRBJ1-4; DNA: TGTGCCAGCAGCTTATGGGACAGTAATGAAAAACTGTTTTTT; CDR3: CASSLWDSNEKLFF
V: TRBV29-1; size: many; D: TRBD1; J: TRBJ2-6; DNA: TGCAGCGTTGAAGATTGGGCAGGGACAGGGGGCTTCTCTGGGGCCAACGTCCTGACTTTC; CDR3: CSVEDWAGTGGFSGANVLTF
V: TRBV7-2; size: many; D: NA; J: TRBJ1-6; DNA: TGTGCCAGCAGCACCCTGGGGTTTAGCTCCTATAATTCACCCCTCCACTTT; CDR3: CASSTLGFSSYNSPLHF
V: TRBV9; size: many; D: NA; J: TRBJ2-5; DNA: TGTGCCAGCAGCGGTGAGGGCTTGGGAGCAGGGGAAATCGAGACCCAGTACTTC; CDR3: CASSGEGLGAGEIETQYF
V: TRBV10-3; size: NA; D: NA; J: TRBJ2-7; DNA: TGTGCCATCAGGGCGGGGGCGGGACAGAGCTACGAGCAGTACTTC; CDR3: CAIRAGAGQSYEQYF
V: TRBV29-1; size: NA; D: NA; J: TRBJ2-7; DNA: TGCAGCGTTGGGCTACGGGTCTTCTACGAGCAGTACTTC; CDR3: CSVGLRVFYEQYF
V: TRBV7-2; size: NA; D: TRBD2; J: TRBJ2-5; DNA: TGTGCCAGCAGCTTGGGGACTAGCGGGGGGGCTGAAAAGACCCAGTACTTC; CDR3: CASSLGTSGGAEKTQYF
V: TRBV7-2; size: NA; D: TRBD1; J: TRBJ1-5; DNA: TGTGCCAGCAGCTCATATCGGGACAGGAGGAGAGAGACCCAGCATTTT; CDR3: CASSSYRDRRRETQHF
V: TRBV7-2; size: many; D: NA; J: TRBJ2-7; DNA: TGTGCCAGCAGCAACTGGCGGAGCTCCTACGAGCAGTACTTC; CDR3: CASSNWRSSYEQYF
V: TRBV12-3/TRBV12-4; size: many; D: TRBD1; J: TRBJ2-5; DNA: TGTGCCAGCAGTTTGCGACAGGGCGTCCAAGAGACCCAGTACTTC; CDR3: CASSLRQGVQETQYF
V: TRBV7-2; size: NA; D: NA; J: TRBJ1-4; DNA: TGTGCCAGCAGCTTAGGAGGGTCCCAGCGGGAAAAACTGTTTTTT; CDR3: CASSLGGSQREKLFF